Below, 15 T cell receptor beta chains from the same sample are listed, as sequenced in a study of T cell clones after liver transplantation. The repertoire was sequenced with immunoSEQ multiplex PCR; TCRdb's copy has only in-frame clones and lacks some. The sample contains roughly 55,000 clones, more than 65% of which appear only once. The specimen comprised CD4+ T cells from blood, sampled around 4.5 years after liver transplant. These receptors were taken from a human patient who received a liver transplant. A share of the T cells may be of graft donor origin.

This clone was found a few times. V usage is TRBV4-1 and J usage is TRBJ2-7; 7 bases agree with TRBD1. Germline lookup yields CDR1 MGHRA and CDR2 YSYEKL. The CDR3 covers 15 residues. V dropped 4 bases and J dropped 6; count of bases not matched to a gene: 12. Written as DNA, the CDR3 is TGCGCCAGCAGCCGAGGAAACAGGGGCTTCCCCGAGCAGTACTTC. Encoded protein: CASSRGNRGFPEQYF.

The rearrangement links TRBV2 to TRBJ1-6; D might be TRBD1 (5 bases). This CDR3 has 12 residues. From germline, CDR1 is SNHLY and CDR2 FYNNEI. The V end lost 7 bases, the J end lost 7 bases, and 8 bases lay between the germline ends. This chain's CDR3 is CASTQGNSPLHF. CDR3 DNA: TGTGCCAGCACTCAGGGAAATTCACCCCTCCACTTT. The whole variable domain, remainder taken from reference TRBV2 and TRBJ1-6, is EPEVTQTPSHQVTQMGQEVILRCVPISNHLYFYWYRQILGQKVEFLVSFYNNEISEKSEIFDDQFSVERPDGSNFTLKIRSTKLEDSAMYFCASTQGNSPLHFGNGTRLTVT.

The chain carries TRBV6-6 and TRBJ2-3; D not certain. Per the germline V gene, CDR1 is MNHNY and CDR2 is SVGAGI (reference sequence). V was cut by 6 bases and J by 1 base, with 5 bases left in between. The CDR3 loop spans 12 amino acids. The CDR3: CASRQGTDTQYF. For the CDR3, the DNA is TGTGCCAGCAGGCAGGGCACAGATACGCAGTATTTT.

The chain combines TRBV11-2 with TRBJ1-6; 7 bases align to TRBD1. Trimming removed 4 bases from V and 4 bases from J; junction bases left unmatched: 10. This CDR3 is 17 amino acids long. The germline CDR1 and CDR2 sequences are SGHAT and FQNNGV. CDR3 protein: CASSSSPGQLYNSPLHF. In DNA form, the CDR3 reads TGTGCCAGCAGCTCCTCCCCGGGACAGCTTTATAATTCACCCCTCCACTTT. The entire variable domain, with the rest obtained from reference TRBV11-2 and TRBJ1-6, is as follows: EAGVAQSPRYKIIEKRQSVAFWCNPISGHATLYWYQQILGQGPKLLIQFQNNGVVDDSQLPKDRFSAERLKGVDSTLKIQPAKLEDSAVYLCASSSSPGQLYNSPLHFGNGTRLTVT.

The rearrangement joins TRBV11-2 to TRBJ1-6; D uncertain. Germline V CDR1 and CDR2: SGHAT, FQNNGV. The CDR3 loop spans 13 amino acids. Trimming took 5 bases from V and 7 from J, leaving 9 bases between them. The CDR3 is CASSRQLNSPLHF. The DNA for the CDR3 is TGTGCCAGCAGCCGACAACTGAATTCACCCCTCCACTTT.

The chain couples TRBV11-2 to TRBJ2-4, with TRBD1 matching over 9 bases. From germline, CDR1 is SGHAT and CDR2 FQNNGV. CDR3 length equals 18 residues. V lost 4 bases to trimming and J lost 0 bases; unmatched junction nucleotides: 10. CDR3: CASSSVLDRGLAKNIQYF. The CDR3 nucleotides are TGTGCCAGCAGCTCCGTATTGGACAGGGGCCTAGCCAAAAACATTCAGTACTTC.

This clone was picked up a small number of times. The CDR3 DNA sequence: TGTGCCTGGAGGGGGACACGGCATGAAAAACTGTTTTTT. Residues: CAWRGTRHEKLFF. This chain joins TRBV30 and TRBJ1-4; D may be TRBD1 (6 bases). From germline, CDR1 is GTSNPN and CDR2 SVGIG (reference sequence). The CDR3 is 13 amino acids. Trimming cost V 3 bases and J 6 bases, with 11 bases left between them.

This rearrangement joins TRBV14 to TRBJ2-3; D is undetermined. Germline V gene sequence: CDR1 SGHDN, CDR2 FVKESK. The CDR3 loop spans 14 amino acids. Trimming took off 5 bases at V and 6 bases at J, with 15 bases between the two ends. CDR3 loop: CASSVDQASDTQYF. The CDR3 nucleotides are TGTGCCAGCAGCGTGGACCAAGCATCTGATACGCAGTATTTT.

J is TRBJ2-7 and V is TRBV7-2; maybe TRBD1 (5 bases). This CDR3 is 15 amino acids long. Trimming left V 1 base short and J 4 bases short, with 14 bases between. Per the germline V gene, CDR1 is SGHTA and CDR2 is FQGNSA. The CDR3 sequence: CASSLEGASGYEQYF. The CDR3 DNA follows: TGTGCCAGCAGCTTAGAAGGGGCATCTGGATACGAGCAGTACTTC.

V usage is TRBV11-2 and J usage is TRBJ2-7; D is perhaps TRBD2 (5 bases). With 0 bases removed from V and 6 bases from J, the gap between germline ends came to 9 bases. CDR3 length: 13 residues. Germline values: CDR1 SGHAT, CDR2 FQNNGV. In DNA form, the CDR3 reads TGTGCCAGCAGCTTAGAAGAGAGGGCCGAGCAGTACTTC. It specifies CASSLEERAEQYF.

This rearrangement joins TRBV4-1 to TRBJ1-1; D is undetermined. CDR3 length: 14 amino acids. Germline CDR1 is MGHRA and CDR2 is YSYEKL. With 0 bases removed from V and 11 bases from J, the gap between germline ends came to 16 bases. Written as DNA, the CDR3 is TGCGCCAGCAGCCAAGATGGGGTAAATCGGGAGGCTTTCTTT. Translated, it gives CASSQDGVNREAFF.

V and J are TRBV6-1 and TRBJ1-2; D is uncertain. V lost 7 bases and J 1 base, leaving 4 bases between the germline ends. The CDR3 spans 11 residues. Germline V gene data show CDR1 as MNHNS and CDR2 as SASEGT. Here the CDR3 DNA reads TGTGCCAGCACCTATAACTATGGCTACACCTTC. Protein product: CASTYNYGYTF.

This clone was seen more than once but under ten times. The chain combines TRBV5-4 with TRBJ2-3, with 8 positions matching TRBD2. The CDR3 covers 17 residues. The ends lost 0 bases at V and 5 bases at J; junction bases unmatched: 11. CDR1 is SGHNT, CDR2 YYREEE, per germline (reference sequence). As DNA, the CDR3 is TGTGCCAGCAGCTTGGGAGGATCGGGGGGGCCAGGAGATACGCAGTATTTT. Amino acids: CASSLGGSGGPGDTQYF.

This chain connects TRBV19 to TRBJ2-7, with TRBD1 matching 10 bases. Germline-derived CDR1 and CDR2 are LNHDA and SQIVND (reference sequence). There are 16 residues in the CDR3. V lost 2 bases to trimming and J lost 1 base; unmatched junction nucleotides: 5. CDR3 protein: CASSIRAGQGSYEQYF. The CDR3 DNA follows: TGTGCCAGTAGTATAAGGGCGGGACAGGGGTCCTACGAGCAGTACTTC.

The chain joins TRBV27 to TRBJ2-7; 8 nucleotides line up with TRBD2. With V trimmed by 5 bases and J by 0 bases, 3 bases remained unmatched. CDR1 and CDR2 from the germline V gene are MNHEY and SMNVEV (reference sequence). The CDR3 is 14 residues long. The CDR3 nucleotides are TGTGCCAGCAGTACGGGGGGGCTCTCCTACGAGCAGTACTTC. Translated, it gives CASSTGGLSYEQYF.